This T cell receptor beta chain stems from a study of blood T cell repertoires in COVID-19. At the level of the study: Italy, Spain and the United States were the sources of the convalescent and acute COVID-19 samples. The analysed material was cDNA or gDNA that came from T cells, B-cell-depleted T cells, or PBMCs.

A single count supports this clone. The junction had 17 bases not matched to a gene; V was cut back by 3 bases and J by 7 bases. Germline V gives CDR1 SGHNT, CDR2 YYREEE (reference sequence). The CDR3 length is 17 residues. Source study methods: Using reference gene primer amplification, nucleated cell counts were estimated. Clones were read by immunoSEQ multiplex PCR, and TCRdb kept only the in-frame ones, dropping some. The V and J calls and clone size are taken from that table; D and trimming were inferred from the DNA. The table shows about 180,000 clones, with 89% occurring only once. The chain carries TRBV5-4 and TRBJ2-7, with TRBD2 matching over 9 bases. This receptor was obtained from a man aged 18 to 29 who had recovered from COVID-19. The sequenced material came from peripheral blood. The CDR3 DNA reads as TGTGCCAGCAGCTCCATCACCGGGACTAGCAGAACTAGGGAGCAGTACTTC. Its translation: CASSSITGTSRTREQYF.